The 23 T cell receptor beta chains listed next were all sequenced from one sample in a study of blood T cell repertoires in COVID-19. The protocol was immunoSEQ multiplex PCR, while the TCRdb copy is restricted to in-frame clones and leaves out a portion. Of roughly 180,000 clones listed, roughly 86% are singletons. Sample: PBMCs or T cells enriched from blood (not recorded which). The receptors derive from a woman under 40 who had recovered from COVID-19.

The chain is built from TRBV15 and TRBJ2-5; 11 bases line up with TRBD2. Trimming at V came to 0 bases and at J to 1 base, leaving 10 bases not matched to a gene. CDR1 is LNHNV and CDR2 is YYDKDF in the germline V gene (reference sequence). The CDR3 runs 19 residues. CDR3 loop: CATSRDPPIAGGLQETQYF. CDR3 sequence (DNA): TGTGCCACCAGCAGAGATCCACCTATAGCGGGAGGGCTCCAAGAGACCCAGTACTTC.

V gene TRBV2 combines with J gene TRBJ2-1, with 7 bases aligning to TRBD1. The CDR3 spans 14 residues. Germline loops: CDR1 SNHLY, CDR2 FYNNEI. J gave up 7 bases and V 6 bases, and 9 bases lay outside the gene matches. The CDR3 DNA follows: TGTGCCAGCAGAGAACGTACGACAGGGAATGAGCAGTTCTTC. It yields the protein CASRERTTGNEQFF.

This chain joins TRBV6-1 and TRBJ1-5; D remains ambiguous. Trimming left V 0 bases short and J 6 bases short, with 15 bases between. This CDR3 spans 16 amino acids. Germline CDR1 MNHNS, CDR2 SASEGT. CDR3 DNA: TGTGCCAGCAGTGAAGCGCGAGATCGAGGAGGTCAGCCCCAGCATTTT. It specifies CASSEARDRGGQPQHF.

The J gene is TRBJ1-1, the V gene TRBV3-1 (or the pseudogene TRBV3-2); D remains unclear. Trimming took off 0 bases at V and 1 base at J, with 15 bases between the two ends. From germline, CDR1 is LGHDT and CDR2 YNNKEL (reference sequence). The CDR3 has 17 amino acids. As DNA, the CDR3 is TGTGCCAGCAGCCAAGACCAACTCGGGATCTCGAACACTGAAGCTTTCTTT. It codes for CASSQDQLGISNTEAFF.

This clone showed up just once. The chain recombines TRBV19 with TRBJ1-2; TRBD1 agrees at 7 bases. Germline CDR1 reads LNHDA; CDR2 reads SQIVND (reference sequence). V trimming: 5 bases; J trimming: 4 bases; junction bases outside the gene matches: 10. The CDR3 contains 15 residues. The CDR3 protein is CASSFPSGQIYGYTF. CDR3 sequence (DNA): TGTGCCAGTAGTTTTCCGTCGGGACAGATCTATGGCTACACCTTC.

The chain joins TRBV5-1 to TRBJ1-3; the match to TRBD1 covers 10 bases. J lost 4 bases, V lost 4 bases, and 11 bases had no gene match. CDR1 and CDR2 (germline): SGHRS, YFSETQ. CDR3 length: 17 amino acids. The CDR3 DNA sequence: TGCGCCAGCAGCGCGACAGGGGGCTCTGGACTCGGAAACACCATATATTTT. Translating gives CASSATGGSGLGNTIYF.

The chain employs TRBV28 and TRBJ1-6; D may be TRBD1 (6 bases). With 3 bases removed from V and 4 bases from J, the gap between germline ends came to 7 bases. CDR1 is MDHEN, CDR2 SYDVKM, per germline. This CDR3 comprises 14 residues. The CDR3 DNA reads as TGTGCCAGCAGTTTCACAGGGTATAATTCACCCCTCCACTTT. Translating it yields CASSFTGYNSPLHF.

J is TRBJ2-7 and V is TRBV27; 14 bases map to TRBD2. CDR1 and CDR2 from the germline V gene are MNHEY and SMNVEV (reference sequence). This CDR3 region has 16 residues. The V and J ends lost 6 bases and 2 bases, in that order; junction bases with no gene match: 6. The CDR3 protein is CASRPGTSGSAYEQYF. CDR3 sequence (DNA): TGTGCCAGCAGGCCCGGGACTAGCGGGAGCGCCTACGAGCAGTACTTC.

V and J are TRBV25-1 and TRBJ2-7; D is unresolved. V lost 3 bases and J 3 bases, leaving 3 bases between the germline ends. The CDR3 runs 11 residues. CDR1 and CDR2 from the germline V gene are MGHDK and SYGVNS. The CDR3 here is CASSDNYEQYF. The CDR3 DNA sequence: TGTGCCAGCAGTGACAACTACGAGCAGTACTTC.

The chain joins TRBV4-2 to TRBJ2-2; 9 nucleotides agree with TRBD2. Germline trimming cut 1 base from V and 6 bases from J; bases unmatched to any gene: 12. Germline V lookup: CDR1 LGHNA, CDR2 YNFKEQ. CDR3 length: 18 amino acids. The chain's CDR3 is CASSQVGSSGTGAGELFF. The CDR3 DNA sequence: TGTGCCAGCAGCCAAGTTGGGTCTAGCGGGACGGGGGCCGGGGAGCTGTTTTTT.

This clone was seen just once. J is TRBJ2-1 and V is TRBV5-6; tentatively, D is TRBD2 (6 bases). This CDR3 has 11 amino acids. Germline loops: CDR1 SGHDT, CDR2 YYEEEE. Trimming pared 4 bases from V and 13 bases from J, leaving 12 bases between. The CDR3 region has the DNA TGTGCCAGCAGCCCCCGGGAGTGCCAGTTCTTC. It codes for CASSPRECQFF. Together with reference TRBV5-6 and TRBJ2-1, the CDR3 gives the full variable domain: DAGVTQSPTHLIKTRGQQVTLRCSPKSGHDTVSWYQQALGQGPQFIFQYYEEEERQRGNFPDRFSGHQFPNYSSELNVNALLLGDSALYLCASSPRECQFFGPGTRLTVL.

The chain has TRBV5-1 and TRBJ2-1, with D perhaps TRBD2 (5 bases). The CDR3 runs to 14 residues. The germline gives CDR1 SGHRS, CDR2 YFSETQ. The V end was cut by 2 bases, the J end by 5 bases, with 11 bases between. This chain's CDR3 is CASSLRLANNEQFF. DNA for the CDR3: TGCGCCAGCAGCTTACGGCTAGCCAACAATGAGCAGTTCTTC.

This rearrangement joins TRBV6-1 to TRBJ2-2; possible D gene TRBD1, 6 bases. The germline V gene has CDR1 MNHNS and CDR2 SASEGT. CDR3 length: 15 residues. Between the trimmed V and J ends, which lost 0 bases and 3 bases, there was a span of 8 bases. DNA of the CDR3: TGTGCCAGCAGTGAAGCACAGGGAGACACCGGGGAGCTGTTTTTT. Translating it yields CASSEAQGDTGELFF.

This chain joins TRBV18 and TRBJ2-5; 9 bases map to TRBD2. The germline CDR1 and CDR2 sequences are KGHSH and LQKENI. With V trimmed by 3 bases and J by 4 bases, 6 bases remained unmatched. The CDR3 runs 15 residues. The CDR3 sequence: CASSPRAGGPETQYF. The CDR3 nucleotides read TGTGCCAGCTCACCTCGGGCGGGAGGGCCAGAGACCCAGTACTTC.

V gene TRBV2 combines with J gene TRBJ1-2, with 7 bases identical to TRBD1. V dropped 6 bases and J dropped 4; count of bases not matched to a gene: 14. Germline loops: CDR1 SNHLY, CDR2 FYNNEI. The CDR3 spans 16 residues. In DNA form, the CDR3 reads TGTGCCAGCAGCTTAACGGATTCGACAGGGCTCTATGGCTACACCTTC. This encodes CASSLTDSTGLYGYTF.

Only one count was recorded for this clone. V gene TRBV9 combines with J gene TRBJ1-2; D gene unclear. The CDR3 spans 18 residues. The germline CDR1 and CDR2 sequences are SGDLS and YYNGEE. The V end was cut by 0 bases, the J end by 0 bases, with 18 bases between. For the CDR3, the DNA is TGTGCCAGCAGCGTAGAGGAACCGACTGGCCCTACTAACTATGGCTACACCTTC. As protein: CASSVEEPTGPTNYGYTF. The complete variable domain, with remaining parts taken from reference TRBV9 and TRBJ1-2, reads DSGVTQTPKHLITATGQRVTLRCSPRSGDLSVYWYQQSLDQGLQFLIQYYNGEERAKGNILERFSAQQFPDLHSELNLSSLELGDSALYFCASSVEEPTGPTNYGYTFGSGTRLTVV.

This clone was seen a handful of times. The chain recombines TRBV12-3 or TRBV12-4 with TRBJ1-6; 9 nucleotides line up with TRBD1. The CDR3 consists of 13 residues. Trimming took 7 bases from V and 10 from J; bases not matched to a gene: 5. The DNA for the CDR3 is TGTGCCAGCACCCGGGACAGGGACTCACCCCTCCACTTT. This codes for CASTRDRDSPLHF.

This chain links TRBV19 with TRBJ1-4, with D hard to call. The CDR3 sequence is 14 residues long. Germline V lookup: CDR1 LNHDA, CDR2 SQIVND (reference sequence). Between the trimmed V and J ends, which lost 7 bases and 3 bases, there was a span of 12 bases. CDR3 region: CASMRRQANEKLFF. The CDR3 bases are TGTGCCAGTATGCGGAGGCAAGCTAATGAAAAACTGTTTTTT.

The chain links TRBV12-3 or TRBV12-4 to TRBJ2-7; D perhaps matches TRBD1 (5 bases). V lost 6 bases, J lost 0 bases, and 9 bases lay in between. The CDR3 runs to 13 residues. This CDR3 is CASRQTDSYEQYF. The CDR3 coding sequence is TGTGCCAGCAGACAGACAGACTCCTACGAGCAGTACTTC.

The V and J genes are TRBV7-2 and TRBJ1-2, with TRBD1 matching over 7 bases. Germline lookup yields CDR1 SGHTA and CDR2 FQGNSA. CDR3 size: 17 residues. Trimming cost V 4 bases and J 7 bases; bases outside gene matches: 18. The CDR3 region is CASSSPGQPALLSGYTF. In DNA form, the CDR3 reads TGTGCCAGCAGCTCGCCGGGACAGCCGGCTCTTTTATCTGGCTACACCTTC.

The chain has TRBV7-6 and TRBJ1-1; a possible D gene is TRBD1 (6 bases). The CDR3 runs 13 residues. Trimming left V 4 bases short and J 4 bases short, with 10 bases between. In germline, CDR1 is SGHVS, CDR2 FNYEAQ. The DNA of the CDR3 is TGTGCCAGCAGCTGGGGACAAAGCACTGAAGCTTTCTTT. Its protein product is CASSWGQSTEAFF.

The DNA of the CDR3 is TGCAGTGCGCGGGAGGGCAGCAATGAGCAGTTCTTC. It is translated as CSAREGSNEQFF. This chain joins TRBV29-1 and TRBJ2-1; 9 nucleotides line up with TRBD2. CDR3 size: 12 residues. Germline loops: CDR1 SQVTM, CDR2 ANQGSEA.

This rearrangement joins TRBV28 to TRBJ1-2; 7 bases fit TRBD1. The germline gives CDR1 MDHEN, CDR2 SYDVKM. J was trimmed by 8 bases and V by 5 bases; bases with no gene match: 8. The CDR3 loop spans 13 amino acids. The CDR3 reads CASSPVQGKGYTF. Written as DNA, the CDR3 is TGTGCCAGCAGTCCGGTACAGGGGAAAGGCTACACCTTC.